A single sample gave rise to the 21 T cell receptor beta chains below, sequenced in a study of PD-1 blockade in classical Hodgkin lymphoma. Sequencing used immunoSEQ multiplex PCR; TCRdb keeps in-frame clones, though not all of them. The sample contains about 16,000 clones, 83% of which appear only once. Time point here: cycle 4 day 1 (C4D1), after more than five weeks of nivolumab. Brentuximab vedotin exposure varied among the patients, all of whom had relapsed after autologous stem cell transplantation. This sample comprised peripheral blood mononuclear cells (PBMCs), obtained before the fourth cycle of nivolumab. The receptor source for this set is a human donor with classical Hodgkin lymphoma.

The chain has TRBV27 and TRBJ2-3; maybe TRBD2 (6 bases). CDR3 length equals 16 residues. V lost 3 bases to trimming and J lost 2 bases, with 15 bases between them. Germline loops: CDR1 MNHEY, CDR2 SMNVEV (reference sequence). The CDR3 spells CASSLGLSGPTDTQYF. The CDR3 bases are TGTGCCAGCAGTTTGGGGCTTAGCGGCCCCACAGATACGCAGTATTTT.

The chain employs TRBV7-3 and TRBJ1-1, with D possibly matching TRBD1 (5 bases). CDR3 size: 15 residues. Germline CDR1 SGHTA, CDR2 FQGTGA. V lost 1 base to trimming and J lost 1 base, with 10 bases between them. The CDR3 nucleotides read TGTGCCAGCAGCTTAATAGCAGGGAGGAACACTGAAGCTTTCTTT. Residues: CASSLIAGRNTEAFF.

The chain is built from TRBV5-1 and TRBJ1-2; unclear D gene. Per the germline V gene, CDR1 is SGHRS and CDR2 is YFSETQ. The CDR3 is 14 residues long. V was pared by 0 bases and J by 6 bases, with 12 bases between. The CDR3 loop is CASSLAEGQDGYTF. As DNA, the CDR3 is TGCGCCAGCAGCTTGGCCGAGGGTCAGGATGGCTACACCTTC.

This rearrangement joins TRBV4-2 to TRBJ2-7; TRBD1 matches at 9 bases. Unmatched junction bases numbered 1, after V lost 1 base and J lost 3 bases. Germline V gene data show CDR1 as LGHNA and CDR2 as YNFKEQ. The CDR3 sequence is 14 residues long. This CDR3 reads CASSQGTGVYEQYF. DNA of the CDR3: TGTGCCAGCAGCCAAGGGACAGGGGTCTACGAGCAGTACTTC.

This chain links TRBV7-9 with TRBJ1-1; TRBD1 matches 7 bases. This CDR3 region has 14 residues. V was clipped by 1 base and J by 5 bases; unmatched bases: 4. CDR1 is SEHNR, CDR2 FQNEAQ, per germline (reference sequence). CDR3: CASSLEGGSTEAFF. DNA for the CDR3: TGTGCCAGCAGCTTAGAAGGGGGCTCGACTGAAGCTTTCTTT.

J is TRBJ2-7 and V is TRBV5-1; D might be TRBD1 or TRBD2, each matching 6 bases. CDR3 length: 14 residues. Germline lookup yields CDR1 SGHRS and CDR2 YFSETQ. V lost 1 base to trimming and J lost 6 bases, with 14 bases between them. This chain's CDR3 is CASSLKGGSGEQYF. CDR3 DNA sequence: TGCGCCAGCAGCTTGAAAGGGGGGAGTGGCGAGCAGTACTTC. The variable domain in full, completed from reference TRBV5-1 and TRBJ2-7, reads KAGVTQTPRYLIKTRGQQVTLSCSPISGHRSVSWYQQTPGQGLQFLFEYFSETQRNKGNFPGRFSGRQFSNSRSEMNVSTLELGDSALYLCASSLKGGSGEQYFGPGTRLTVT.

This sequence joins TRBV19 and TRBJ2-2; 11 bases align to TRBD1. Germline V gene sequence: CDR1 LNHDA, CDR2 SQIVND (reference sequence). CDR3 length: 15 residues. J lost 2 bases, V lost 5 bases, and 1 base had no gene match. The CDR3: CASSGTGGNTGELFF. The DNA for the CDR3 is TGTGCCAGTAGTGGGACAGGGGGTAACACCGGGGAGCTGTTTTTT.

This clone was seen only a few times. This rearrangement joins TRBV19 to TRBJ2-3; D perhaps matches TRBD1 (6 bases). The germline V and J ends were trimmed by 4 bases and 3 bases, with 14 bases remaining between them. This CDR3 is 15 amino acids long. Looked up from germline, CDR1 is LNHDA and CDR2 is SQIVND (reference sequence). Here the CDR3 reads CASSTTGKRTDTQYF. Written as DNA, the CDR3 is TGTGCCAGTAGTACTACAGGGAAGCGGACAGATACGCAGTATTTT.

Worth noting for this clone: This sample includes further DNA sequences coding for the same CDR3. The V call is TRBV5-1, the J call TRBJ2-7; 9 bases are a match to TRBD1. Germline assignment: CDR1 SGHRS and CDR2 YFSETQ. The CDR3 loop spans 14 amino acids. V shed 0 bases and J 7 bases; nucleotides not matched to a gene: 5. This CDR3 is CASSLVQGAGEQYF. DNA of the CDR3: TGCGCCAGCAGCTTGGTACAGGGGGCAGGGGAGCAGTACTTC. Variable domain in full (rest from reference TRBV5-1 and TRBJ2-7): KAGVTQTPRYLIKTRGQQVTLSCSPISGHRSVSWYQQTPGQGLQFLFEYFSETQRNKGNFPGRFSGRQFSNSRSEMNVSTLELGDSALYLCASSLVQGAGEQYFGPGTRLTVT.

The rearrangement links TRBV5-1 to TRBJ2-1, with D uncertain. The CDR3 contains 14 residues. Germline V lookup: CDR1 SGHRS, CDR2 YFSETQ. Trimming pared 0 bases from V and 6 bases from J, leaving 10 bases between. CDR3 DNA: TGCGCCAGCAGCTTGGGGCAGATAAGCAATGAGCAGTTCTTC. Translated, it gives CASSLGQISNEQFF.

The DNA of the CDR3 is TGCGCCAGCAGTGCAGGGGGGCTTGGGACCGGGGAGCTGTTTTTT. Its translation is CASSAGGLGTGELFF. The chain has TRBV5-1 and TRBJ2-2; maybe TRBD1 (7 bases). This CDR3 comprises 15 residues. Germline V lookup: CDR1 SGHRS, CDR2 YFSETQ. V lost 5 bases to trimming and J lost 5 bases, with 16 bases between them.

This clone was recorded only once. The V and J genes are TRBV2 and TRBJ2-3; 10 bases line up with TRBD2. Losses at the gene ends were 8 bases for V and 2 bases for J; bases not matched to a gene: 7. The germline gives CDR1 SNHLY, CDR2 FYNNEI. The CDR3 length is 15 residues. DNA of the CDR3: TGTGCCAGCTACCACAGCGGGGGGGACACAGATACGCAGTATTTT. Protein: CASYHSGGDTDTQYF.

V gene TRBV5-1 combines with J gene TRBJ1-4, with 9 bases fitting TRBD1. V shed 5 bases, J shed 7 bases, and the junction held 9 bases outside the gene matches. The germline gives CDR1 SGHRS, CDR2 YFSETQ. The CDR3 length is 15 residues. CDR3 nucleotide sequence: TGCGCCAGCAGTAGGACAGGGGCGATCGGTGAAAAACTGTTTTTT. Protein sequence: CASSRTGAIGEKLFF.

The chain carries TRBV5-1 and TRBJ1-6; tentative D call: TRBD1 (6 bases). This CDR3 spans 14 amino acids. Per germline, CDR1 SGHRS and CDR2 YFSETQ. Trimming removed 4 bases at V and 7 bases at J, with 12 bases between. The CDR3 bases are TGCGCCAGCAGCGAGGGGACACCAAATTCACCCCTCCACTTT. Translation gives CASSEGTPNSPLHF.

The chain joins TRBV5-1 to TRBJ2-7; TRBD2 matches at 8 bases. Germline CDR1 and CDR2: SGHRS and YFSETQ. This CDR3 is 16 amino acids long. Trimming at V came to 0 bases and at J to 4 bases, leaving 9 bases not matched to a gene. The CDR3 loop is CASSLDPAGALYEQYF. DNA for the CDR3: TGCGCCAGCAGCTTGGACCCAGCGGGGGCCCTATACGAGCAGTACTTC. Full variable domain (outside the CDR3, taken from reference TRBV5-1 and TRBJ2-7): KAGVTQTPRYLIKTRGQQVTLSCSPISGHRSVSWYQQTPGQGLQFLFEYFSETQRNKGNFPGRFSGRQFSNSRSEMNVSTLELGDSALYLCASSLDPAGALYEQYFGPGTRLTVT.

This chain uses TRBV5-1 with TRBJ1-6; D is unclear. Germline loops: CDR1 SGHRS, CDR2 YFSETQ. This CDR3 spans 15 amino acids. V was cut by 3 bases and J by 7 bases, with 14 bases left in between. This CDR3 is CASSSSGEMNSPLHF. The CDR3 nucleotides read TGCGCCAGCAGCTCTTCCGGGGAGATGAATTCACCCCTCCACTTT.

Only one count was recorded for this clone. V and J are TRBV6-6 and TRBJ1-1, with TRBD1 matching over 7 bases. V was clipped by 5 bases and J by 0 bases; unmatched bases: 9. The CDR3 is 16 amino acids. Germline V gives CDR1 MNHNY, CDR2 SVGAGI (reference sequence). Here the CDR3 reads CASSPGTADMNTEAFF. In DNA, the CDR3 is TGTGCCAGCAGTCCCGGGACAGCCGATATGAACACTGAAGCTTTCTTT.

This rearrangement joins TRBV7-2 to TRBJ1-4; D remains unclear. V lost 0 bases and J lost 1, with 9 bases in between. Germline V lookup: CDR1 SGHTA, CDR2 FQGNSA. The CDR3 spans 16 residues. The CDR3 loop is CASSLAPGLTNEKLFF. CDR3 sequence (DNA): TGTGCCAGCAGCTTAGCCCCGGGTTTAACTAATGAAAAACTGTTTTTT. Complete variable domain (other parts from reference TRBV7-2 and TRBJ1-4): GAGVSQSPSNKVTEKGKDVELRCDPISGHTALYWYRQSLGQGLEFLIYFQGNSAPDKSGLPSDRFSAERTGGSVSTLTIQRTQQEDSAVYLCASSLAPGLTNEKLFFGSGTQLSVL.

The chain couples TRBV18 to TRBJ2-5; 9 bases match TRBD1. Trimming took 3 bases from V and 2 from J; bases not matched to a gene: 4. The CDR3 consists of 15 residues. Germline CDR1 and CDR2: KGHSH and LQKENI. CDR3 region: CASSPSDRGQETQYF. CDR3 in DNA: TGTGCCAGCTCACCTTCCGACAGGGGGCAAGAGACCCAGTACTTC.

The rearrangement joins TRBV5-1 to TRBJ2-7, with D tentatively TRBD2 (6 bases). The V and J ends lost 7 bases and 4 bases respectively, with 15 bases between them. This CDR3 contains 13 residues. CDR1 SGHRS and CDR2 YFSETQ come from the germline V gene. The DNA of the CDR3 is TGCGCCAGCGGCACCCCTGGGGGGTACGAGCAGTACTTC. Protein sequence: CASGTPGGYEQYF. The entire variable domain, with the rest obtained from reference TRBV5-1 and TRBJ2-7, is as follows: KAGVTQTPRYLIKTRGQQVTLSCSPISGHRSVSWYQQTPGQGLQFLFEYFSETQRNKGNFPGRFSGRQFSNSRSEMNVSTLELGDSALYLCASGTPGGYEQYFGPGTRLTVT.

This rearrangement joins TRBV7-2 to TRBJ1-5; D not certain. CDR3 length equals 13 residues. Trimming cost V 1 base and J 4 bases, with 5 bases left between them. Germline loops: CDR1 SGHTA, CDR2 FQGNSA. The CDR3 region is CASSLVQNQPQHF. The CDR3 DNA reads as TGTGCCAGCAGCTTAGTCCAGAATCAGCCCCAGCATTTT.